This is a list of T cell receptor beta chains from one sample in a study of response to subunit inactivated influenza vaccine. TCRdb used MiXCR to reprocess the RT-PCR reads, holding one entry per CDR3 protein. The sample has more than 700,000 distinct CDR3 sequences; approximately 21% are singletons. Source: PBMCs from blood, taken about 5 days after vaccination. These receptors were obtained from a man aged 50-59 years who received an inactivated influenza vaccine. CDR3s leave out the opening cysteine and the closing phenylalanine or tryptophan. Fields, in order: V gene, J gene, CDR3 length, clone size, CDR3 protein. The size entry is marked missing in some rows and otherwise reads once, few, many or a size class.

>TRBV18|TRBJ2-5|11|-
ASLRSREETQY
>TRBV6-1|TRBJ1-6|12|-
ASRKWTVGSPLH
>TRBV4-3|TRBJ2-7|13|-
ASSQERGGGYEQY
>TRBV7-9|TRBJ2-1|11|few
ASSLVVVHEQF
>TRBV3-1|TRBJ2-5|14|-
ASSGLSGLAQETQY
>TRBV20-1|TRBJ1-1|11|-
SARGDMNTEAF
>TRBV25-1|TRBJ1-3|12|-
ASRDRGSGNTIY
>TRBV29-1|TRBJ2-7|12|few
SAIPSGSSYEQY
>TRBV7-9|TRBJ1-1|13|few
ASSLEGVGNTEAF
>TRBV9|TRBJ2-2|13|few
ASSVGTGSVGELF
>TRBV20-1|TRBJ2-7|15|-
SARAPGTGASSYEQY
>TRBV20-1|TRBJ2-7|8|few
SVTRQGQY
>TRBV12-3/TRBV12-4|TRBJ2-2|14|few
ASSSRLAGATGELF
>TRBV20-1|TRBJ2-2|14|once
SARDRRGVGAGELF
>TRBV6-1|TRBJ2-7|14|-
ASSERPTGQGSEQY
>TRBV20-1|TRBJ1-1|11|few
SAKYRGGTEAF
>TRBV15|TRBJ2-1|13|few
ATSPDVRGYNEQF
>TRBV4-2|TRBJ1-2|11|-
ASSQEQTYGYT
>TRBV20-1|TRBJ2-1|12|many
SASSGPLANEQF
>TRBV6-2/TRBV6-3|TRBJ2-4|14|-
ASSDTGQLAKNIQY
>TRBV6-6|TRBJ2-5|10|-
ASSPTSSTQY
>TRBV12-3/TRBV12-4|TRBJ2-5|11|-
ASRLGAQETQY
>TRBV10-3|TRBJ1-1|13|-
AISDQGLGNTEAF
>TRBV4-3|TRBJ1-4|13|few
ASSQDGTLAEKLF
>TRBV6-5|TRBJ2-5|13|few
ASSYWAGGQETQY
>TRBV4-2|TRBJ2-3|15|many
ASSPILLDSSTDTQY
>TRBV6-1|TRBJ1-5|14|few
ASTEGRGRSNQPQH
>TRBV20-1|TRBJ1-6|12|many
SAREGAYNSPLH
>TRBV6-2/TRBV6-3|TRBJ1-1|14|-
ASSYPQDRVNTEAF
>TRBV28|TRBJ2-1|18|-
ASSFTGRRTSEGAYNEQF
>TRBV20-1|TRBJ2-3|14|few
SARDTRTVHTDTQY
>TRBV6-5|TRBJ2-5|12|few
ASSFRTTWETQY
>TRBV24-1|TRBJ2-2|15|many
ATSDLGLAGRTGELF
>TRBV4-2|TRBJ2-3|14|few
ASSQGGWSGTDTQY
>TRBV12-3/TRBV12-4|TRBJ1-5|12|few
ASTPEGSNQPQH
>TRBV5-5|TRBJ2-2|13|many
ASSPGQTNTGELF
>TRBV7-9|TRBJ2-7|12|-
ASSSLDGGYEQY
>TRBV4-3|TRBJ2-3|12|few
ASSRTAGTDTQY
>TRBV7-8|TRBJ2-7|15|-
ASSLATAGGSGYEQY
>TRBV28|TRBJ2-3|14|-
ASSPGGLAGSDTQY
>TRBV20-1|TRBJ2-1|14|-
SARGQGVLVLGEQF
>TRBV18|TRBJ2-1|14|-
ASSPRAESSYNEQF
>TRBV7-3|TRBJ2-2|12|few
ASSSAGGPGELF
>TRBV7-2|TRBJ2-3|14|few
ASSSLLVVGTDTQY
>TRBV20-1|TRBJ1-2|12|few
SAERGGTAVGYT